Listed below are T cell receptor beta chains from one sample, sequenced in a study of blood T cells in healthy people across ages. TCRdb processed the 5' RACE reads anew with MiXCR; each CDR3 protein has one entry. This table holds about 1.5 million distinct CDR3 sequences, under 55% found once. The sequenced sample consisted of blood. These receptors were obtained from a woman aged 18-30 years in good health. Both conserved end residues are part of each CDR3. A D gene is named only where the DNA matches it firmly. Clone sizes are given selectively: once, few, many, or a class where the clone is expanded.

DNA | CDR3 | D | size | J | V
TGTGCCAGCAGTGAAGGGACAGGGTTTTTTGGCTACACCTTC | CASSEGTGFFGYTF | TRBD1 | - | TRBJ1-2 | TRBV2
TGTGCCAGCAGCTTCGGGGCGACCCAAGAGACCCAGTACTTC | CASSFGATQETQYF | - | - | TRBJ2-5 | TRBV27
TGTGCCAGCAGCTCCGCAGTGGGGCAGAGCACTGAAGCTTTCTTT | CASSSAVGQSTEAFF | - | - | TRBJ1-1 | TRBV5-4
TGTGCCAGCCTCCTGGTAGCGGGAGGGCACAATGAGCAGTTCTTC | CASLLVAGGHNEQFF | TRBD2 | few | TRBJ2-1 | TRBV25-1
TGCGCCAGCAGCCAAGTCCTAGTTGAAAAACTGTTTTTT | CASSQVLVEKLFF | - | few | TRBJ1-4 | TRBV4-3
TGTGCCAGCAGCTGGGGACAGGGGAACCAAGAGGCCCAGTACTTC | CASSWGQGNQEAQYF | TRBD1 | - | TRBJ2-5 | TRBV12-3/TRBV12-4
TGTGCCAGCAGCCGCCGGACCATTTCCGAGCAGTACTTC | CASSRRTISEQYF | - | - | TRBJ2-7 | TRBV3-1
TGTGCCAGCATATTCGTCAGGGCAGGAGATACGCAGTATTTT | CASIFVRAGDTQYF | - | - | TRBJ2-3 | TRBV2
TGTGCCAGCAGTCAAATTACGGGGGGCTCCTACGAGCAGTACTTC | CASSQITGGSYEQYF | TRBD2 | - | TRBJ2-7 | TRBV7-2
TGTGCCACCGGGCCACTTGGGCAATACAATGAGCAGTACTTC | CATGPLGQYNEQYF | - | few | TRBJ2-5 | TRBV24-1
TGTGCCAGCAGCTCCTATTTGGGCGGGAAGTCAGATACGCAGTATTTT | CASSSYLGGKSDTQYF | - | - | TRBJ2-3 | TRBV7-9
TGCAGCGTGGAAAGGACTAGCGGGGCGACCTACGAGCAGTACTTC | CSVERTSGATYEQYF | TRBD2 | - | TRBJ2-7 | TRBV29-1
TGCAGCGTTGTAATGCACAGGGAGGGCGGCTACACCTTC | CSVVMHREGGYTF | - | - | TRBJ1-2 | TRBV29-1
TGTGCCAGCAGTTCCATGACCACCGGAGCCAAAAACATTCAGTACTTC | CASSSMTTGAKNIQYF | - | - | TRBJ2-4 | TRBV28
TGCAGTGCTGTACAGGGATTATATGGCTACACCTTC | CSAVQGLYGYTF | - | few | TRBJ1-2 | TRBV20-1
TGCGCCAGCAGCGAAACCGGGACAGGGGGAGGCAATGAGCAGTTCTTC | CASSETGTGGGNEQFF | TRBD1 | once | TRBJ2-1 | TRBV5-1
TGTGCCAGCAGTTTTTTCTTATACAATGAGCAGTTCTTC | CASSFFLYNEQFF | - | - | TRBJ2-1 | TRBV12-3/TRBV12-4
TGCGCCAGCAGCCAAGACCAAGGACTAGGGTACAATGAGCAGTACTTC | CASSQDQGLGYNEQYF | TRBD2 | few | TRBJ2-7 | TRBV4-3
TGCGCCAGCAGCTTGGCCAGGCTAGCGGGTCTCAGCTCCTACAATGAGCAGTTCTTC | CASSLARLAGLSSYNEQFF | TRBD2 | - | TRBJ2-1 | TRBV5-1
TGTGCCAGCAGTTCGACTAGCGGGAGGGCCGTAAGCACAGATACGCAGTATTTT | CASSSTSGRAVSTDTQYF | TRBD2 | - | TRBJ2-3 | TRBV12-3/TRBV12-4
TGTGCCAGCAGGGCGGACAGCGGAATATATAATTCACCCCTCCACTTT | CASRADSGIYNSPLHF | - | - | TRBJ1-6 | TRBV12-3/TRBV12-4
TGTGCCAGCACCCGGACAGGGGGCGCCTATCAGCCCCAGCATTTT | CASTRTGGAYQPQHF | TRBD1 | - | TRBJ1-5 | TRBV6-1
TGTGCCAGCAGCGTAGATGGTAGAACCGAGCAGTACTTC | CASSVDGRTEQYF | - | - | TRBJ2-7 | TRBV9
TGCAGTGCTCCTACCGTGGGGGCTGAAGCTTTCTTT | CSAPTVGAEAFF | - | - | TRBJ1-1 | TRBV20-1
TGTGCCAGCAGCCAGGGGAAGGGGGAAGCTTTCTTT | CASSQGKGEAFF | - | - | TRBJ1-1 | TRBV3-1
TGTGCCAGCAGTTACTCGACTAGCCAAGATACGCAGTATTTT | CASSYSTSQDTQYF | TRBD2 | - | TRBJ2-3 | TRBV6-2/TRBV6-3
TGCGCCAGCAGCCAATCCAGGGGCTATGGCTACACCTTC | CASSQSRGYGYTF | - | many | TRBJ1-2 | TRBV4-3
TGCAGTGCTGCTAGCGGGGGGGCCTATGAGCAGTACTTC | CSAASGGAYEQYF | TRBD2 | - | TRBJ2-5 | TRBV20-1
TGTGCCAGCAGCGCCAGCCGGGACAAGGACTCCTACGAGCAGTACTTC | CASSASRDKDSYEQYF | - | - | TRBJ2-7 | TRBV9
TGTGCCAGTAGACAGCCTGTGGGAGAGACCCAGTACTTC | CASRQPVGETQYF | - | - | TRBJ2-5 | TRBV12-3/TRBV12-4
TGTGCCAGCAGTGCGGACAGGGGGCTTGAAAAACTGTTTTTT | CASSADRGLEKLFF | TRBD1 | - | TRBJ1-4 | TRBV6-2/TRBV6-3
TGTGCCAGCAGTGCCTGGCTGAGAGATACGCAGTATTTT | CASSAWLRDTQYF | - | - | TRBJ2-3 | TRBV12-3/TRBV12-4
TGTGCCATCAGCACCGGGACAGGGGCCCATGAGCAGTTCTTC | CAISTGTGAHEQFF | TRBD1 | - | TRBJ2-1 | TRBV10-3
TGTGCTAGCAGAGAACTTACGACTCACAGGGGTGAAACAGATACGCAGTATTTT | CASRELTTHRGETDTQYF | TRBD1 | once | TRBJ2-3 | TRBV2
TGCAGCGTTGATGCCGGGAGGGTCACAGATACGCAGTATTTT | CSVDAGRVTDTQYF | TRBD2 | many | TRBJ2-3 | TRBV29-1
TGTGCCTGGAGTGGGGCATACGAGCAGTACTTC | CAWSGAYEQYF | - | - | TRBJ2-7 | TRBV30
TGTGCCAGCAGTAAGAGGACAGCATTCAACACTGAAGCTTTCTTT | CASSKRTAFNTEAFF | - | - | TRBJ1-1 | TRBV28
TGTGCCAGCAGTGAGTACAGAAATGAGCAGTTCTTC | CASSEYRNEQFF | - | once | TRBJ2-1 | TRBV2
TGTGCCAGCAGCTTCGACAGGAGTCCAACCACAGGTACGCAGTATTTT | CASSFDRSPTTGTQYF | - | - | TRBJ2-3 | TRBV5-6
TGTGCCAGCAGGCCGACTAGCGGGATGTTTGAGACCCAGTACTTC | CASRPTSGMFETQYF | TRBD2 | - | TRBJ2-5 | TRBV7-8
TGTGCTAGCTCATTATCAGGGGACCAGCGTACTGAAGCTTTCTTT | CASSLSGDQRTEAFF | - | - | TRBJ1-1 | TRBV18
TGTGCCAGCAGTTTAATAGGGGAGGCTACGCAGTATTTT | CASSLIGEATQYF | - | few | TRBJ2-3 | TRBV12-3/TRBV12-4
TGTGCCAGCAGCTTAGTAAATGGAAACACCATATATTTT | CASSLVNGNTIYF | - | - | TRBJ1-3 | TRBV7-9
TGTGCCAGCAGTACCACAGGGGGGGCGGGCTACACCTTC | CASSTTGGAGYTF | TRBD1 | few | TRBJ1-2 | TRBV2
TGCAGTGCTAGCCTCCACGGGATTGGTGGCTACACCTTC | CSASLHGIGGYTF | - | - | TRBJ1-2 | TRBV20-1
TGCAGTGCTAGAGATAATAAAGGGGGTCGGTCACCCCTCCACTTT | CSARDNKGGRSPLHF | - | - | TRBJ1-6 | TRBV20-1
TGTGCCAGCAGTTACCAAGGGACGGGGGATGAAGCTTTCTTT | CASSYQGTGDEAFF | - | - | TRBJ1-1 | TRBV6-5
TGTGCCACCAGTGATCCAATGACAGCCTACAATGAGCAGTTCTTC | CATSDPMTAYNEQFF | - | - | TRBJ2-1 | TRBV24-1
TGTGCCATCAGTAGACAGGGGGACACTGAAGCTTTCTTT | CAISRQGDTEAFF | TRBD1 | few | TRBJ1-1 | TRBV10-3
TGTGCCATCAGGGACTCAAGCACAGATACGCAGTATTTT | CAIRDSSTDTQYF | - | - | TRBJ2-3 | TRBV10-3
TGTGCCAGCAAAAAGGGGCAGACCTATGGCTACACCTTC | CASKKGQTYGYTF | - | few | TRBJ1-2 | TRBV6-5
TGTGCCAGCAGCTTTGGCGACAGGATGGGACATTCACCCCTCCACTTT | CASSFGDRMGHSPLHF | - | - | TRBJ1-6 | TRBV7-2
TGTGCCAACAGCTCCTGGACTAGCGGCACGGAGACCCAGTACTTC | CANSSWTSGTETQYF | TRBD2 | - | TRBJ2-5 | TRBV3-1
TGCAGTGCTAGAAGTCCAGCGGGGACAGATACGCAGTATTTT | CSARSPAGTDTQYF | TRBD2 | - | TRBJ2-3 | TRBV20-1